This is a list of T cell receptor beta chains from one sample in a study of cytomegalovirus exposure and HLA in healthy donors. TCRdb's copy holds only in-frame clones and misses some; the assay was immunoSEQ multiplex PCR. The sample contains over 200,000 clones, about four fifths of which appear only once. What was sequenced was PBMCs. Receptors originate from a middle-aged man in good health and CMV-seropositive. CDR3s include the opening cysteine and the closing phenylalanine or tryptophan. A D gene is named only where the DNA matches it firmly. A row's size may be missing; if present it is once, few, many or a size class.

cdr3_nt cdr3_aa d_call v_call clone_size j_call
TGTGCCAGTAGTGTGGGACAGGTTAGCAATCAGCCCCAGCATTTT CASSVGQVSNQPQHF TRBD1 TRBV19 NA TRBJ1-5
TGTGCCAGCAGCTTAGCAGGAGGGCGCGAGACCCAGTACTTC CASSLAGGRETQYF NA TRBV7-3 NA TRBJ2-5
TGTGCCAGCTCACCACCGCGGGGACTGTATGGCTACACCTTC CASSPPRGLYGYTF NA TRBV18 NA TRBJ1-2
TGTGCCAGCAGTTACTCTAGCGGGATCACAGATACGCAGTATTTT CASSYSSGITDTQYF TRBD2 TRBV6-5 NA TRBJ2-3
TGTGCCAGCTCACCGACAGGGGGCTTGGTCAAAAACATTCAGTACTTC CASSPTGGLVKNIQYF TRBD1 TRBV18 NA TRBJ2-4
TGCGCCAGCAGCCCACGGGCCACGGAGGGCTACGAGCAGTACTTC CASSPRATEGYEQYF NA TRBV4-1 NA TRBJ2-7
TGTGCCAGCAGTGGACTAGCGGAAGAGACCCAGTACTTC CASSGLAEETQYF TRBD2 TRBV5-4 NA TRBJ2-5
TGTGCCAGCAGCACGGACAGACAGCATGGCTACACCTTC CASSTDRQHGYTF NA TRBV5-4 NA TRBJ1-2
TGCAGCGTTGAGACAGGGGGCGGCTATGGCTACACCTTC CSVETGGGYGYTF TRBD1 TRBV29-1 NA TRBJ1-2
TGTGCCAGCAGCCAAGCCCTAGCGGACAATGAGCAGTTCTTC CASSQALADNEQFF TRBD2 TRBV5-4 NA TRBJ2-1
TGTGCCAGTAGTATAAGGGGCAGGGTTGCGACTAATGAAAAACTGTTTTTT CASSIRGRVATNEKLFF NA TRBV19 NA TRBJ1-4
TGTGCCAGCAGCTCCCCCGGTATTACGGGATACAATGAGCAGTTCTTC CASSSPGITGYNEQFF NA TRBV5-4 NA TRBJ2-1
TGTGCCAGCAGTGAACGGGGTCAGCCCCAGCATTTT CASSERGQPQHF NA TRBV6-1 NA TRBJ1-5
TGCGCCAGCAGCATAATGGACAGGTCGGGCGGCTACACCTTC CASSIMDRSGGYTF TRBD1 TRBV5-1 NA TRBJ1-2
TGTGCCAGCAGTTTAGCGCAGGGTCGTCAGCCCCAGCATTTT CASSLAQGRQPQHF NA TRBV27 NA TRBJ1-5
TGTGCCAGCCAGCGGGAGAGTATAGCCAAAAACATTCAGTACTTC CASQRESIAKNIQYF TRBD2 TRBV6-6 few TRBJ2-4
TGTGCCAGCAGTGAAGAGGGGGTAGGACAGGGGGCTTTCTTT CASSEEGVGQGAFF TRBD1 TRBV2 NA TRBJ1-1
TGCGCCAGCATGGGGAGAAGGAACACTGAAGCTTTCTTT CASMGRRNTEAFF NA TRBV10-2 few TRBJ1-1
TGTGCTAGTGGTCTTGTCCGGGAGTTGAACACTGAAGCTTTCTTT CASGLVRELNTEAFF NA TRBV12-5 NA TRBJ1-1
TGTGCCAGCAGCTTCGGCGGTCTAGCGGGAGAGGCTCGAGAGACCCAGTACTTC CASSFGGLAGEARETQYF TRBD2 TRBV7-3 few TRBJ2-5
TGTTCCAGCAGCCGGGATCTGCACGAGCAGTACTTC CSSSRDLHEQYF NA TRBV7-9 NA TRBJ2-7
TGTGCCAGCGATAGCGGTGAGACCCCGTACGAGCAGTACTTC CASDSGETPYEQYF NA TRBV7-8 few TRBJ2-7
TGCAGCGCCCGGGTACTCTCTGGGGCCAACGTCCTGACTTTC CSARVLSGANVLTF NA TRBV29-1 few TRBJ2-6
TGCGCCAGCGCGGGGACGCTTAACAATGAGCAGTTCTTC CASAGTLNNEQFF NA TRBV5-1 NA TRBJ2-1
TGTGCCAGTAGTATAGGGCCCCAAACAGGGGGACGGAGCTATGGCTACACCTTC CASSIGPQTGGRSYGYTF TRBD1 TRBV19 NA TRBJ1-2
TGTGCCAGCAGTCCCGAAGGACTAGCGGGAGCGACCCAGTACTTC CASSPEGLAGATQYF TRBD2 TRBV6-1 NA TRBJ2-5
TGTGCCAGTAGTCTCCTCGCCGCGGGGTTTGGAGGCTACACCTTC CASSLLAAGFGGYTF NA TRBV19 NA TRBJ1-2
TGTGCCAGCAAAGTGGTAGGGGGAGAAGAGACCCAGTACTTC CASKVVGGEETQYF NA TRBV2 NA TRBJ2-5
TGTGCCACCACGCGACTAGCGGGGGCAGGCAATGAGCAGTTCTTC CATTRLAGAGNEQFF TRBD2 TRBV10-3 NA TRBJ2-1
TGTGCCAGCAGCTTACGTTCCCTTAACACTGAAGCTTTCTTT CASSLRSLNTEAFF NA TRBV11-3 NA TRBJ1-1
TGTGCCAGTAGTACCCGGACTAGCCGGGGCGGGGAGCTGTTTTTT CASSTRTSRGGELFF TRBD2 TRBV19 NA TRBJ2-2
TGTGCCAGCAGTTATTCCGGGGCTAATGAAAAACTGTTTTTT CASSYSGANEKLFF NA TRBV6-6 NA TRBJ1-4
TGCGCCAGCAGCCTCACGGAGGGGGCCGGGACAGGGCCCCAGCATTTT CASSLTEGAGTGPQHF TRBD1 TRBV4-1 once TRBJ1-5
TGTGCCACCCTAGCGCAAGAGACCCAGTACTTC CATLAQETQYF NA TRBV27 NA TRBJ2-5
TGCGCCAGCAGCCCGGTCGGGGTGAACACTGAAGCTTTCTTT CASSPVGVNTEAFF NA TRBV5-1 NA TRBJ1-1
TGTGCCAGCCGCGGGAGAGAAGCTTTCTTT CASRGREAFF NA TRBV27 NA TRBJ1-1
TGCGCCAGCAGTGAACAGGGGGCTGGCGAGACCCAGTACTTC CASSEQGAGETQYF TRBD1 TRBV10-1 NA TRBJ2-5
TGTGCCAGCAGCTTGGACAGGGTCAACACTGAAGCTTTCTTT CASSLDRVNTEAFF TRBD1 TRBV7-2 few TRBJ1-1
TGCAGCGGGGGAGGTTGGGCCAACACAGATACGCAGTATTTT CSGGGWANTDTQYF NA TRBV29-1 NA TRBJ2-3
TGTGCCAGCTCACCAACAACAGGTGAAAACACCATATATTTT CASSPTTGENTIYF NA TRBV18 NA TRBJ1-3
TGTGCCAGCAGCTTGGCGACAGGGGAGGATCAGCCCCAGCATTTT CASSLATGEDQPQHF TRBD1 TRBV5-5 NA TRBJ1-5
TGTGCCAGCAGGATTACTAGCGGGACCACAGATACGCAGTATTTT CASRITSGTTDTQYF TRBD2 TRBV5-4 NA TRBJ2-3
TGCGCCAGCAGCTTGCGGGGGAGTACCTACGAGCAGTACTTC CASSLRGSTYEQYF NA TRBV5-1 NA TRBJ2-7
TGTGCCAGCAGTTCAGTAGCGGGAGGCACAGATACGCAGTATTTT CASSSVAGGTDTQYF TRBD2 TRBV6-6 NA TRBJ2-3
TGCGCCAGCAGCTTTGAGACAGTGAACACTGAAGCTTTCTTT CASSFETVNTEAFF NA TRBV5-1 NA TRBJ1-1
TGTGCCAGCAGTTTAGGACTAACCGAGGGTGAAGCTTTCTTT CASSLGLTEGEAFF NA TRBV27 NA TRBJ1-1
TGTGCCAGCAGTTCTAGCGGGGGCACAGATACGCAGTATTTT CASSSSGGTDTQYF TRBD2 TRBV2 NA TRBJ2-3
TGTGCCAGCAGGACCGGGGGGGTTCGGGAGACCCAGTACTTC CASRTGGVRETQYF TRBD2 TRBV7-9 few TRBJ2-5
TGCGCCAGCAGCCAAGTTCGTTCCCTAAATGAGCAGTTCTTC CASSQVRSLNEQFF NA TRBV4-1 NA TRBJ2-1
TGTGCCAGCACCGAGGGGAGGGGATCATGGCCCCAGCATTTT CASTEGRGSWPQHF NA TRBV2 few TRBJ1-5
TGTGCCATCAGTGGAGGGGCTAGCGGGAGGGCCGATACGCAGTATTTT CAISGGASGRADTQYF TRBD2 TRBV10-3 NA TRBJ2-3
TGTGCCAGCAGAGACAGGGCATCGAGCTATGGCTACACCTTC CASRDRASSYGYTF TRBD1 TRBV2 few TRBJ1-2
TGTGCCAGCTCACCACAGGACAGGGTGAACACTGAAGCTTTCTTT CASSPQDRVNTEAFF TRBD1 TRBV18 NA TRBJ1-1